The 12 T cell receptor beta chains below were found in one sample sequenced in a study of cytomegalovirus exposure and HLA in healthy donors. The PCR had 60 Vbeta and 13 Jbeta primers. The data were produced by immunoSEQ multiplex PCR, yet TCRdb's version contains in-frame clones alone and is incomplete. Of 85,000 to 90,000 clones listed, about three quarters were seen once; the top ten hold around 10%. The sample taken for sequencing was PBMCs. Receptor source: a man aged 25-45 years in good health and CMV-seropositive.

The gene calls are TRBV19 and TRBJ2-1; 9 positions match TRBD2. V was clipped by 5 bases and J by 9 bases; unmatched bases: 8. CDR3 length: 14 amino acids. CDR1 is LNHDA, CDR2 SQIVND, per germline (reference sequence). CDR3 residues: CASSVGGGALEQFF. CDR3 coding DNA: TGTGCCAGTAGTGTCGGCGGGGGGGCCCTTGAGCAGTTCTTC.

This clone was recorded once. The V and J genes are TRBV7-9 and TRBJ2-7, with D tentatively TRBD2 (5 bases). The germline V and J ends were trimmed by 5 bases and 2 bases, with 19 bases remaining between them. There are 16 residues in the CDR3. Germline V gene lookup returns CDR1 SEHNR and CDR2 FQNEAQ (reference sequence). The CDR3 bases are TGTGCCAGCAGCCTCTTGACTACCCAAAGCCCCTACGAGCAGTACTTC. Translated, it gives CASSLLTTQSPYEQYF.

The genes are TRBV7-6 and TRBJ1-1; 7 nucleotides line up with TRBD1. CDR3 length: 16 residues. Germline CDR1 SGHVS, CDR2 FNYEAQ. V trimming: 5 bases; J trimming: 3 bases; junction bases outside the gene matches: 12. CDR3 sequence (DNA): TGTGCCAGCAGCCCCTTTGCAGTCGGACAGGACACTGAAGCTTTCTTT. Translation: CASSPFAVGQDTEAFF.

This clone was picked up one time. This rearrangement joins TRBV28 to TRBJ2-3; D uncertain. Trimming took off 3 bases at V and 2 bases at J, with 12 bases between the two ends. This CDR3 comprises 15 residues. The germline gives CDR1 MDHEN, CDR2 SYDVKM. CDR3 loop: CASSFRQAITDTQYF. The CDR3 DNA is TGTGCCAGCAGTTTTCGGCAGGCTATCACAGATACGCAGTATTTT.

The rearrangement links TRBV19 to TRBJ2-7; D not certain. Germline V gene lookup returns CDR1 LNHDA and CDR2 SQIVND (reference sequence). V was cut by 1 base and J by 5 bases, with 9 bases left in between. This CDR3 has 13 amino acids. CDR3 amino acids: CASSIGALHEQYF. The DNA for the CDR3 is TGTGCCAGTAGTATAGGGGCCTTGCACGAGCAGTACTTC.

V gene TRBV9 combines with J gene TRBJ2-2; TRBD1 agrees at 10 bases. Trimming at V came to 4 bases and at J to 3 bases, leaving 3 bases not matched to a gene. Germline lookup yields CDR1 SGDLS and CDR2 YYNGEE. This CDR3 spans 15 amino acids. The CDR3 DNA is TGTGCCAGCAGCTGGACAGGGGGTTACACCGGGGAGCTGTTTTTT. Amino acid sequence: CASSWTGGYTGELFF. Looking up the rest from reference TRBV9 and TRBJ2-2 gives the full variable domain: DSGVTQTPKHLITATGQRVTLRCSPRSGDLSVYWYQQSLDQGLQFLIQYYNGEERAKGNILERFSAQQFPDLHSELNLSSLELGDSALYFCASSWTGGYTGELFFGEGSRLTVL.

Note on this clone: Mismatch with germline at one junction end may stem from a read error. The rearrangement links TRBV7-9 to TRBJ1-2; TRBD1 agrees at 9 bases. Germline loops: CDR1 SEHNR, CDR2 FQNEAQ (reference sequence). This CDR3 comprises 15 residues. The CDR3 coding sequence is TGTTCCAGCAGCTTAGGGAGGACAGGGGCGGATGGCTACACCTTC. It codes for CSSSLGRTGADGYTF.

This clone was observed a few times. The CDR3 protein is CASSLGGGTGYEQYF. The CDR3, as DNA: TGCGCCAGCAGCTTGGGGGGAGGGACGGGGTACGAGCAGTACTTC. This chain connects TRBV5-1 to TRBJ2-7; 7 nucleotides align to TRBD2. J was trimmed by 4 bases and V by 0 bases; bases with no gene match: 7. The V gene's germline CDR1 is SGHRS and CDR2 YFSETQ. The CDR3 has 15 residues. Using reference TRBV5-1 and TRBJ2-7 for the parts outside the CDR3, the full variable domain is KAGVTQTPRYLIKTRGQQVTLSCSPISGHRSVSWYQQTPGQGLQFLFEYFSETQRNKGNFPGRFSGRQFSNSRSEMNVSTLELGDSALYLCASSLGGGTGYEQYFGPGTRLTVT.

CDR3 amino acids: CASSLRGGNDYEQYF. The CDR3 DNA reads as TGTGCCAGCAGCTTACGGGGGGGCAACGACTACGAGCAGTACTTC. V gene TRBV7-3 combines with J gene TRBJ2-7, with 8 bases identical to TRBD2. This CDR3 contains 15 residues. Germline assignment: CDR1 SGHTA and CDR2 FQGTGA. With 2 bases clipped from V and 3 bases from J, the junction kept 6 bases outside the gene matches.

This clone was counted a single time. V and J are TRBV27 and TRBJ2-5, with D maybe TRBD2 (6 bases). Trimming stripped 5 bases from V and 5 bases from J, with 21 bases between. The CDR3 spans 16 residues. Germline CDR1 reads MNHEY; CDR2 reads SMNVEV (reference sequence). The CDR3 sequence: CASSNNLGRFVETQYF. CDR3 DNA sequence: TGTGCCAGCAGTAATAACCTAGGGAGGTTCGTGGAGACCCAGTACTTC.

The chain combines TRBV7-2 with TRBJ2-2, with 7 bases fitting TRBD2. Germline trimming cut 6 bases from V and 6 bases from J; bases unmatched to any gene: 10. CDR3 length: 15 residues. Germline CDR1 reads SGHTA; CDR2 reads FQGNSA. The CDR3 nucleotides read TGTGCCAGCAGTCCTCGGACTAGGACGGCCGGGGAGCTGTTTTTT. Amino acids: CASSPRTRTAGELFF.

The chain is built from TRBV4-2 and TRBJ1-1; 9 positions agree with TRBD1. Unmatched junction bases numbered 17, after V lost 4 bases and J lost 5 bases. Germline V gene lookup returns CDR1 LGHNA and CDR2 YNFKEQ. The CDR3 spans 18 residues. CDR3 bases: TGTGCCAGCAGCCGCAGACCGGGACAGGGAATCCTTCAGACTGAAGCTTTCTTT. Translated, it gives CASSRRPGQGILQTEAFF.